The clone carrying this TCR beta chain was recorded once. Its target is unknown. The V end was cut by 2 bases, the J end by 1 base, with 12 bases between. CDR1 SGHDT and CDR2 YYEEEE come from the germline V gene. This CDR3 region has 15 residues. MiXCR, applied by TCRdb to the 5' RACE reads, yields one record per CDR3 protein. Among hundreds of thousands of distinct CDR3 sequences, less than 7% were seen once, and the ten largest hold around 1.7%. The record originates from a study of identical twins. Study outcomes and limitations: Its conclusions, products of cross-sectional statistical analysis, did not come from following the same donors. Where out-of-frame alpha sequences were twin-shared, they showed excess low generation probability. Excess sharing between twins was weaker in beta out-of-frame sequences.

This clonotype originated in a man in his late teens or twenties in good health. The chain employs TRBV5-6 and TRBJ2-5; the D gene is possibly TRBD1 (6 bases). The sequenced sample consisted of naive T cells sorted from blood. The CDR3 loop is CASSFFQGPQETQYF. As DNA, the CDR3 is TGTGCCAGCAGCTTCTTTCAGGGGCCCCAAGAGACCCAGTACTTC.